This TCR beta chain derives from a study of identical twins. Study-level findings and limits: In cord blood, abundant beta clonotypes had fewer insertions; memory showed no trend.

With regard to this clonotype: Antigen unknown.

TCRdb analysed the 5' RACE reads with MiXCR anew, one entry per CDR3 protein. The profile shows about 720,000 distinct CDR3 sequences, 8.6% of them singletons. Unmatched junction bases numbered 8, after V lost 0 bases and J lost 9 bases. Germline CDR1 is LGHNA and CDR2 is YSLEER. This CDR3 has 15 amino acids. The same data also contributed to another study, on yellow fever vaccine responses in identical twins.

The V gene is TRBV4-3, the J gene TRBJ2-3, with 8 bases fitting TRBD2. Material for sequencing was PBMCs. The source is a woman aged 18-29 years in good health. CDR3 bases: TGCGCCAGCAGCCAAGAGTCGAGCGGGAGTGACACGCAGTATTTT. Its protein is CASSQESSGSDTQYF.